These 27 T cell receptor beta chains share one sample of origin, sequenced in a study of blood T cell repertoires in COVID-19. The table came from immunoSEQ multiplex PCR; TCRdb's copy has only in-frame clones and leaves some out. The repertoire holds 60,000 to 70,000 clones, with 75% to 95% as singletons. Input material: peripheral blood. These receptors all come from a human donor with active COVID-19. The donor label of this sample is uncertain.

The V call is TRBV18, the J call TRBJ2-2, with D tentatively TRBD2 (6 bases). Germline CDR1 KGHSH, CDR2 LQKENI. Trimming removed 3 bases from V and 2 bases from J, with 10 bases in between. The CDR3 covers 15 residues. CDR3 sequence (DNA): TGTGCCAGCTCACCGAGGGACTTAAACACCGGGGAGCTGTTTTTT. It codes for CASSPRDLNTGELFF.

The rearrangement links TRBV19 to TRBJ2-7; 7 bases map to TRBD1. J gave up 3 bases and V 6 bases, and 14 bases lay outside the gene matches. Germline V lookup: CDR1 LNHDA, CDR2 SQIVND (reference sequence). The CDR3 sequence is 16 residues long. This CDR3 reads CASSPTDRPGVYEQYF. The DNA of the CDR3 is TGTGCCAGTAGCCCAACGGACAGGCCGGGCGTCTACGAGCAGTACTTC.

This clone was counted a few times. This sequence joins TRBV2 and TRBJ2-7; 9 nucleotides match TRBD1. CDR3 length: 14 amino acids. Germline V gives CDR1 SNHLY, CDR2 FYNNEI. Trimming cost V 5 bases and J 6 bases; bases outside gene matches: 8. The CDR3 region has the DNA TGTGCCAGCAGTTGGGACAGGGCGGTCGGCGAGCAGTACTTC. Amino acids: CASSWDRAVGEQYF.

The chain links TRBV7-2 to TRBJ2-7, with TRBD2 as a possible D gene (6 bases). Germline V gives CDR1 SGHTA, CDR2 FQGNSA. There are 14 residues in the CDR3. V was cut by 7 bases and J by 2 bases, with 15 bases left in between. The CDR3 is CASTSGGVPYEQYF. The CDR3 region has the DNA TGTGCCAGCACCTCAGGAGGGGTTCCCTACGAGCAGTACTTC.

CDR3 region: CASSQDGTGGPVDEAFF. CDR3 DNA: TGCGCCAGCAGCCAAGACGGGACAGGGGGCCCGGTCGATGAAGCTTTCTTT. V usage is TRBV4-1 and J usage is TRBJ1-1; 12 nucleotides line up with TRBD1. This CDR3 spans 17 amino acids. Germline values: CDR1 MGHRA, CDR2 YSYEKL. J was trimmed by 7 bases and V by 0 bases; bases with no gene match: 9.

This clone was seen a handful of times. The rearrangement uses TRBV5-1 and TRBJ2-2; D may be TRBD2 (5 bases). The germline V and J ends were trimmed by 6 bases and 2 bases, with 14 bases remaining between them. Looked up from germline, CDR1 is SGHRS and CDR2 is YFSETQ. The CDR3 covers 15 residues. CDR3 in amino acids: CASTLNGINTGELFF. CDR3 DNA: TGCGCCAGCACCTTAAACGGGATTAACACCGGGGAGCTGTTTTTT.

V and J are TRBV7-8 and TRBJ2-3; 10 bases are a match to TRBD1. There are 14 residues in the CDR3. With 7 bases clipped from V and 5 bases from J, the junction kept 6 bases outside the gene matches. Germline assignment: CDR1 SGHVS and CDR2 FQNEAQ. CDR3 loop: CASKPGQGLDTQYF. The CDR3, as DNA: TGTGCCAGCAAACCGGGACAGGGGTTAGATACGCAGTATTTT.

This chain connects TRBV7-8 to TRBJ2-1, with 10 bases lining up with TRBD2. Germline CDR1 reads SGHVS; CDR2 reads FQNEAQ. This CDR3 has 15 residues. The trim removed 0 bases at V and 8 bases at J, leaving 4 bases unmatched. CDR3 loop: CASSLASGRLYEQFF. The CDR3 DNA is TGTGCCAGCAGCTTAGCTAGCGGGAGGCTATATGAGCAGTTCTTC.

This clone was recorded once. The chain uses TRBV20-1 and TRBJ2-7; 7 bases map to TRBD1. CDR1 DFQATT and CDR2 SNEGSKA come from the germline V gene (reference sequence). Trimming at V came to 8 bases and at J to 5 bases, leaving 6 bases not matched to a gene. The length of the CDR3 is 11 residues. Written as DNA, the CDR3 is TGCAGTCCCCGAGGGGGCGACGAGCAGTACTTC. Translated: CSPRGGDEQYF.

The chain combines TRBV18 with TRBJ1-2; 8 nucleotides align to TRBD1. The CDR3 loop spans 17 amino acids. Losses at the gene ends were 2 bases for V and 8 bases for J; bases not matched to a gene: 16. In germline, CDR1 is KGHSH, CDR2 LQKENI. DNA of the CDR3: TGTGCCAGCTCACCAGCTCTCCGGGACAGGCCCCCCGAAGGCTACACCTTC. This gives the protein CASSPALRDRPPEGYTF.

CDR3 sequence (DNA): TGCGCCAGCAGCCAGGGAACTAGCGGCAGCACAGATACGCAGTATTTT. Its translation is CASSQGTSGSTDTQYF. V gene TRBV4-3 combines with J gene TRBJ2-3, with 8 bases lining up with TRBD2. J lost 0 bases, V lost 3 bases, and 5 bases had no gene match. The CDR3 spans 16 residues. CDR1 and CDR2 from the germline V gene are LGHNA and YSLEER.

In DNA form, the CDR3 reads TGTGCCAGCAGCGTAGAGACTAGCGGGACTTACAATGAGCAGTTCTTC. It encodes CASSVETSGTYNEQFF. This chain connects TRBV9 to TRBJ2-1; 11 nucleotides match TRBD2. This CDR3 comprises 16 residues. With V trimmed by 0 bases and J by 4 bases, 3 bases remained unmatched. Germline V gene sequence: CDR1 SGDLS, CDR2 YYNGEE.

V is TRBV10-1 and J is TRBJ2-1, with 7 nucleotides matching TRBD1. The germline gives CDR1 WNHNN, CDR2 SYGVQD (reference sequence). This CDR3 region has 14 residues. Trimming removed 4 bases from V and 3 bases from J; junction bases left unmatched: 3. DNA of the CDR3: TGCGCCAGCAGTGGGCCAGGGGGCTACAATGAGCAGTTCTTC. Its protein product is CASSGPGGYNEQFF.

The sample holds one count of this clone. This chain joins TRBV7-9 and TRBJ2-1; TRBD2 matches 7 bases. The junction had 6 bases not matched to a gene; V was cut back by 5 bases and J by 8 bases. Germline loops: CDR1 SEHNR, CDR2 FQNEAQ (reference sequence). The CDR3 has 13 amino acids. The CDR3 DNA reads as TGTGCCAGCAGCCCAGAACGGGAGGATGAGCAGTTCTTC. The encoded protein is CASSPEREDEQFF.

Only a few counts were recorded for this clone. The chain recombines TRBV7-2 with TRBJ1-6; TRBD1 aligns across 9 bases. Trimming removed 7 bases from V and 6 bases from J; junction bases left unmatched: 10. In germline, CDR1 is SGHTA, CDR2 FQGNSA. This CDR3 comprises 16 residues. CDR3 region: CASKIQGAVGNSPLHF. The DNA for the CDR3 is TGTGCCAGCAAGATACAGGGGGCTGTCGGTAATTCACCCCTCCACTTT.

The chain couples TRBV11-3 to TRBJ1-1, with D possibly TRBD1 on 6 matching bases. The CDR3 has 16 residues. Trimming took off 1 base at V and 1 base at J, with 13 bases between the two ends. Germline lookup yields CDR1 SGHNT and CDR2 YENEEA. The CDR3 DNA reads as TGTGCCAGCAGCTTAGGGGGGCGAGGCTCGAACACTGAAGCTTTCTTT. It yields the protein CASSLGGRGSNTEAFF.

The CDR3 DNA follows: TGTGCCAGCAGCTTAGTAGGTAGCAGCAATGAAAAACTGTTTTTT. Protein: CASSLVGSSNEKLFF. The chain carries TRBV7-8 and TRBJ1-4; D unclear. Germline assignment: CDR1 SGHVS and CDR2 FQNEAQ. This CDR3 has 15 residues. V dropped 1 base and J dropped 5 bases, with 11 bases sitting between them.

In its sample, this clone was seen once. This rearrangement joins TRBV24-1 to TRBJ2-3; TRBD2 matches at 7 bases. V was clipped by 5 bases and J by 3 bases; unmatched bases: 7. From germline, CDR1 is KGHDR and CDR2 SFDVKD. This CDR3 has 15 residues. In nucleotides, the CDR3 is TGTGCCACCAGTGGTGGGGGGGTCGGTACAGATACGCAGTATTTT. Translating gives CATSGGGVGTDTQYF.

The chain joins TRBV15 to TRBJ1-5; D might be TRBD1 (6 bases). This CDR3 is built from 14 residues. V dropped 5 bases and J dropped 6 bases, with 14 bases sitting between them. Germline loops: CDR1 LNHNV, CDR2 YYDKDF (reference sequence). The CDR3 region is CATSPPGGAQPQHF. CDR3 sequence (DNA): TGTGCCACCAGCCCCCCCGGGGGGGCTCAGCCCCAGCATTTT. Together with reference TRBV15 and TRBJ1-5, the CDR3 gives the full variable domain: DAMVIQNPRYQVTQFGKPVTLSCSQTLNHNVMYWYQQKSSQAPKLLFHYYDKDFNNEADTPDNFQSRRPNTSFCFLDIRSPGLGDTAMYLCATSPPGGAQPQHFGDGTRLSIL.

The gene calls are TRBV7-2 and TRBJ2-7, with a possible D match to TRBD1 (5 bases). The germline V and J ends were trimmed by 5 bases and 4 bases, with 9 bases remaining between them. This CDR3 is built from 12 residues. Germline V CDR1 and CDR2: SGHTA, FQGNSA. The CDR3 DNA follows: TGTGCCAGCAGCCGACAGATATACGAGCAGTACTTC. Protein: CASSRQIYEQYF.

In nucleotides, the CDR3 is TGTGCCAGCAGCTTAGCGGGAGCGGCGGAGACCCAGTACTTC. This gives the protein CASSLAGAAETQYF. The genes are TRBV7-9 and TRBJ2-5; possible D gene TRBD2, 5 bases. V shed 0 bases and J shed 5 bases, with 10 bases lying between them. Germline CDR1 reads SEHNR; CDR2 reads FQNEAQ (reference sequence). CDR3 size: 14 residues.

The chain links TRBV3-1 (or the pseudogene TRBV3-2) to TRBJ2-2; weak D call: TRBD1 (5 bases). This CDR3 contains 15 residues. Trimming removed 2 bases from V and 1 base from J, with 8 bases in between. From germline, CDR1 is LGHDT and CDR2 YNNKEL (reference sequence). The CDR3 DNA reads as TGTGCCAGCAGCCAACTCGGACAGAACACCGGGGAGCTGTTTTTT. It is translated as CASSQLGQNTGELFF.

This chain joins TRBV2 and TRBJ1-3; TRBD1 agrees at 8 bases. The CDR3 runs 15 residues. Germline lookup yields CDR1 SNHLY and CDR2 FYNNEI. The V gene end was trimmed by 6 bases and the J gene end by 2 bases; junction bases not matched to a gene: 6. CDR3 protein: CASSFGQGAGNTIYF. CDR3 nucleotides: TGTGCCAGCAGCTTCGGACAGGGAGCTGGAAACACCATATATTTT.

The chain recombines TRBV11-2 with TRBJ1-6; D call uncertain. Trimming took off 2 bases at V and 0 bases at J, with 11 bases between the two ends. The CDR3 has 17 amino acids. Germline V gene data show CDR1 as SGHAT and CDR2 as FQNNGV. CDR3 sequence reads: CASSLSGKRSYNSPLHF. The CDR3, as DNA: TGTGCCAGCAGCTTAAGCGGGAAACGCTCCTATAATTCACCCCTCCACTTT.

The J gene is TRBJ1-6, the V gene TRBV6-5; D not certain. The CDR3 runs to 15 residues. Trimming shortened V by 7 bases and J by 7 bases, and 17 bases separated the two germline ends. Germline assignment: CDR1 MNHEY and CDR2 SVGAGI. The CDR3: CASTRGFVLNSPLHF. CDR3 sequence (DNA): TGTGCCAGCACGAGAGGGTTCGTTCTGAATTCACCCCTCCACTTT.

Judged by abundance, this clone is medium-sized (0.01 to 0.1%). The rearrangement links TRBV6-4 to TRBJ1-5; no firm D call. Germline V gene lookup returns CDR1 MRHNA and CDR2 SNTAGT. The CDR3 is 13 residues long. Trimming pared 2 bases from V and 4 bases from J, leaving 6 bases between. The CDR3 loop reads CASSDRANQPQHF. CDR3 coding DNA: TGTGCCAGCAGTGACAGAGCGAATCAGCCCCAGCATTTT.

CDR3 sequence (DNA): TGTGCCAGCAGTGATCGCCGGGGCTCCTACAATGAGCAGTTCTTC. This encodes CASSDRRGSYNEQFF. The rearrangement uses TRBV2 and TRBJ2-1; a weak D match, TRBD2 (5 bases). The CDR3 loop spans 15 amino acids. Germline V gene data show CDR1 as SNHLY and CDR2 as FYNNEI. Trimming took off 3 bases at V and 0 bases at J, with 9 bases between the two ends.